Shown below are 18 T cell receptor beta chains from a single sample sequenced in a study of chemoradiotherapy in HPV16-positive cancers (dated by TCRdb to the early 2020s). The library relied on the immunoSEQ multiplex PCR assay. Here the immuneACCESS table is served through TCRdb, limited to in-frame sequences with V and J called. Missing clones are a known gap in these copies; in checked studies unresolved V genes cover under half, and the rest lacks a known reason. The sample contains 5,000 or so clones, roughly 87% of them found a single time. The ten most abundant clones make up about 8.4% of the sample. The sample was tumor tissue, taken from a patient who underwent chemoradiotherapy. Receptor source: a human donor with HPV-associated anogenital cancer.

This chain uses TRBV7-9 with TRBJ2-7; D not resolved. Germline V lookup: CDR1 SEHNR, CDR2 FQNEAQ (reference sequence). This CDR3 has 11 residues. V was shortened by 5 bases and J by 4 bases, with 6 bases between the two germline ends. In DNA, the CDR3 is TGTGCCAGCAGCCTCACGTACGAGCAGTACTTC. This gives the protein CASSLTYEQYF. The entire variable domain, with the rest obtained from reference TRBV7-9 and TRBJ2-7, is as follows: DTGVSQNPRHKITKRGQNVTFRCDPISEHNRLYWYRQTLGQGPEFLTYFQNEAQLEKSRLLSDRFSAERPKGSFSTLEIQRTEQGDSAMYLCASSLTYEQYFGPGTRLTVT.

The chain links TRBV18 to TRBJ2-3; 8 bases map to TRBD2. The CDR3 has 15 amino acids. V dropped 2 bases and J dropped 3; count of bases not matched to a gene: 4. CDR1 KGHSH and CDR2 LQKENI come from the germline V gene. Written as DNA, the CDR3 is TGTGCCAGCTCACCAACCGGCGGGGGGACAGATACGCAGTATTTT. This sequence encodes CASSPTGGGTDTQYF.

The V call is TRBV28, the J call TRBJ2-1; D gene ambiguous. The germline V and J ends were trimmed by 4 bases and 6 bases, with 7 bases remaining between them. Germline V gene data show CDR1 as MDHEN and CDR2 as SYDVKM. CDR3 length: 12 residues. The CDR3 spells CASSSPPNEQFF. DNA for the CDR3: TGTGCCAGCAGTTCCCCCCCCAATGAGCAGTTCTTC.

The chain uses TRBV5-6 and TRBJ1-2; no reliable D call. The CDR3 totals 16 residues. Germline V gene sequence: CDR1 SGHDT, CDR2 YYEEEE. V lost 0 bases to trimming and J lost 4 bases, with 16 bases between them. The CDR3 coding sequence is TGTGCCAGCAGCTTGGTTGCGGTGGTAGACGTCTATGGCTACACCTTC. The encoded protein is CASSLVAVVDVYGYTF.

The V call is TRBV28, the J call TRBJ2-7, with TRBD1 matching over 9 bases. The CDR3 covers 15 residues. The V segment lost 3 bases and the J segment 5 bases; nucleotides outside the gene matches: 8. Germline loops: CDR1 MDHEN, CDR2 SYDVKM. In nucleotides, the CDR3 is TGTGCCAGCAGTTTGCGGGGGACAGGGCGCCACGAGCAGTACTTC. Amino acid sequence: CASSLRGTGRHEQYF.

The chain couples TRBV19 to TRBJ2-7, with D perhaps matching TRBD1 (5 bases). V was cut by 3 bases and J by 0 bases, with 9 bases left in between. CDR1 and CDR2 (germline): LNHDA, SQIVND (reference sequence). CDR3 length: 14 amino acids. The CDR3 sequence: CASSMGPLSYEQYF. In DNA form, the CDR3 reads TGTGCCAGTAGTATGGGGCCCCTCTCCTACGAGCAGTACTTC.

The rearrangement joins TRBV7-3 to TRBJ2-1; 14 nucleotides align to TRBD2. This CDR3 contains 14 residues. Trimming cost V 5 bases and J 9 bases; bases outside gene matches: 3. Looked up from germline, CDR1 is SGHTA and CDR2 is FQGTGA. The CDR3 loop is CASSPTSGGGEQFF. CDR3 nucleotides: TGTGCCAGCAGCCCGACTAGCGGGGGGGGTGAGCAGTTCTTC.

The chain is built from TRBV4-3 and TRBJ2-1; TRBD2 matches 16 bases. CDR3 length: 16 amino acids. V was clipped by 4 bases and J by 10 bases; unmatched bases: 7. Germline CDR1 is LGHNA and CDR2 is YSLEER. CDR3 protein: CASSLGTSGGAGEQFF. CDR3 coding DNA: TGCGCCAGCAGCCTAGGGACTAGCGGGGGGGCAGGAGAGCAGTTCTTC.

The CDR3 DNA is TGTGCCAGCAGCTTCGCAGGGGGAGCAACTAATGAAAAACTGTTTTTT. Its translation is CASSFAGGATNEKLFF. The rearrangement links TRBV7-2 to TRBJ1-4; 7 nucleotides match TRBD1. Looked up from germline, CDR1 is SGHTA and CDR2 is FQGNSA. The CDR3 is 16 residues long. The V gene end was trimmed by 3 bases and the J gene end by 0 bases; junction bases not matched to a gene: 4.

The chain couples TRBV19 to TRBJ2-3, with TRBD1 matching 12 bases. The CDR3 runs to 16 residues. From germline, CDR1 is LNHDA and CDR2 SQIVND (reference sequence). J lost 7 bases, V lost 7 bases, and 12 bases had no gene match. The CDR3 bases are TGTGCCAGTACCTCCTCTGGGACAGGGGGCTTAAATACGCAGTATTTT. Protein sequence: CASTSSGTGGLNTQYF. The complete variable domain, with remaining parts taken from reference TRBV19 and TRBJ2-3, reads DGGITQSPKYLFRKEGQNVTLSCEQNLNHDAMYWYRQDPGQGLRLIYYSQIVNDFQKGDIAEGYSVSREKKESFPLTVTSAQKNPTAFYLCASTSSGTGGLNTQYFGPGTRLTVL.

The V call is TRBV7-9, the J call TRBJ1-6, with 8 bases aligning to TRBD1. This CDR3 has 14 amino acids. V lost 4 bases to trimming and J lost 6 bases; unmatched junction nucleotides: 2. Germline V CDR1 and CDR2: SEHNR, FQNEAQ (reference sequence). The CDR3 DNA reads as TGTGCCAGCAGCTCGGGACAGGCTAATTCACCCCTCCACTTT. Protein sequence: CASSSGQANSPLHF. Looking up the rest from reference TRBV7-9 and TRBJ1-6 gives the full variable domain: DTGVSQNPRHKITKRGQNVTFRCDPISEHNRLYWYRQTLGQGPEFLTYFQNEAQLEKSRLLSDRFSAERPKGSFSTLEIQRTEQGDSAMYLCASSSGQANSPLHFGNGTRLTVT.

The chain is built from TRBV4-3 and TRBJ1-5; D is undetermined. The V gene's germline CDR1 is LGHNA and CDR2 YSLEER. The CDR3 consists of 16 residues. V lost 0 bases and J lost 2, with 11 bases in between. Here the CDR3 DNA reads TGCGCCAGCAGCCAAGATCGAGGGAGAGGCAATCAGCCCCAGCATTTT. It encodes CASSQDRGRGNQPQHF.

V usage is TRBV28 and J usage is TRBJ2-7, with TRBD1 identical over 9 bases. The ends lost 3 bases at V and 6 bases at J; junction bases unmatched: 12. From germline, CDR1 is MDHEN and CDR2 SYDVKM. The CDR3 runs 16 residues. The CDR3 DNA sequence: TGTGCCAGCAGTTTTGATACAGGGGGCATACTGCGCGAGCAGTACTTC. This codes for CASSFDTGGILREQYF.

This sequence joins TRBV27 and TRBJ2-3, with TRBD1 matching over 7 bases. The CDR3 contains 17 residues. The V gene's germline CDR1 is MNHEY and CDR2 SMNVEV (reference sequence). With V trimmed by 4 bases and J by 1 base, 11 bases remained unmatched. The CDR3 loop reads CASSSPLYRGGTDTQYF. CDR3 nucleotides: TGTGCCAGCAGTTCCCCTCTATACAGGGGAGGCACAGATACGCAGTATTTT.

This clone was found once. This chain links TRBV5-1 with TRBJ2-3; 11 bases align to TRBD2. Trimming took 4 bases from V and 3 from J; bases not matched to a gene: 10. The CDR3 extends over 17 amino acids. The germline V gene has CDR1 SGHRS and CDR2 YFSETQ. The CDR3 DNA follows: TGCGCCAGCAGCCCTACGGTGGGACTAGCGGATACAGATACGCAGTATTTT. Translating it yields CASSPTVGLADTDTQYF.

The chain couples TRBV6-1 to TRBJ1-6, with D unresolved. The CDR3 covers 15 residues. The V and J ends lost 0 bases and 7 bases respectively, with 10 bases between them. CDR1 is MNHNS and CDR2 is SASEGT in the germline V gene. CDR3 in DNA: TGTGCCAGCAGTGAAGCCGGGGTAAAGAATTCACCCCTCCACTTT. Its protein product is CASSEAGVKNSPLHF.

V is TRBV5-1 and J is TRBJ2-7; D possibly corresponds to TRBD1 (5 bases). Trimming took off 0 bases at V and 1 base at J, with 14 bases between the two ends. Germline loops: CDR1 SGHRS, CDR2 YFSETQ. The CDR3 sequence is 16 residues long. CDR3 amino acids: CASSLVQSDSSYEQYF. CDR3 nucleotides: TGCGCCAGCAGCTTGGTACAGTCTGACAGTTCCTACGAGCAGTACTTC.

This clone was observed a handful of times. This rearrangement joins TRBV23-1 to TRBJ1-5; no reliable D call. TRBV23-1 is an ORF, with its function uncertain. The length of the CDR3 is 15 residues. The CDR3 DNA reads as TGCCCTCAGGAAAGGGAAAACCCTAGCAATCAGCCCCAGCATTTT. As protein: CPQERENPSNQPQHF.